These 2 T cell receptor beta chains were sequenced from one sample in a study of identical twins. TCRdb reanalysed the 5' RACE reads using MiXCR and keeps one entry per CDR3 protein. The profile shows under 900,000 distinct CDR3 sequences, 15% to 20% of them singletons. In addition, the sample was reused for a study of T cells expressing NK-cell markers.

Sequences were obtained from PBMCs. The receptors were sampled from a young woman in good health.

This clonotype was found a few times. This chain uses TRBV5-1 with TRBJ2-1; 8 nucleotides line up with TRBD2. The CDR3 covers 19 residues. Per germline, CDR1 SGHRS and CDR2 YFSETQ. With 0 bases clipped from V and 6 bases from J, the junction kept 17 bases outside the gene matches. CDR3 sequence reads: CASSLAKAGGPLRLNEQFF. CDR3 nucleotide sequence: TGCGCCAGCAGCTTGGCCAAGGCGGGGGGACCCCTCAGGCTCAATGAGCAGTTCTTC.

This clonotype occurred a few times. The chain is built from TRBV7-2 and TRBJ2-1, with 9 bases that match TRBD2. CDR3 length: 16 residues. J gave up 4 bases and V 1 base, and 5 bases lay outside the gene matches. CDR1 and CDR2 (germline): SGHTA, FQGNSA. The CDR3 DNA sequence: TGTGCCAGCAGCTTAGAGGCGGGAGGGGGGTACAATGAGCAGTTCTTC. This sequence encodes CASSLEAGGGYNEQFF.